A single sample is the source of the 21 T cell receptor beta chains below, sequenced in a study of blood T cell repertoires in COVID-19. This table comes from immunoSEQ multiplex PCR, and its TCRdb copy is limited to in-frame clones, with some not included. The sample shows over 200,000 clones, roughly 89% of them seen only once. The sequencing input was PBMCs or T cells enriched from blood (not recorded which). These receptors were taken from a man aged 40-55 years who had recovered from COVID-19.

The rearrangement links TRBV5-6 to TRBJ1-1; 8 nucleotides line up with TRBD1. Germline V gene data show CDR1 as SGHDT and CDR2 as YYEEEE. The CDR3 has 16 amino acids. The J segment lost 0 bases and the V segment lost 3 bases, leaving 7 bases of the junction unmatched. CDR3 in amino acids: CASSSGTGLMNTEAFF. As DNA, the CDR3 is TGTGCCAGCAGCTCCGGGACAGGCCTTATGAACACTGAAGCTTTCTTT.

This rearrangement joins TRBV4-2 to TRBJ2-1; D gene unclear. Germline V gene data show CDR1 as LGHNA and CDR2 as YNFKEQ. Trimming left V 0 bases short and J 5 bases short, with 8 bases between. The CDR3 is 14 amino acids. CDR3: CASSQDLLNNEQFF. The CDR3 nucleotides read TGTGCCAGCAGCCAAGATCTCCTTAACAATGAGCAGTTCTTC.

The chain has TRBV9 and TRBJ1-6; 7 bases fit TRBD1. Looked up from germline, CDR1 is SGDLS and CDR2 is YYNGEE. The CDR3 is 14 residues long. V was clipped by 4 bases and J by 9 bases; unmatched bases: 7. In nucleotides, the CDR3 is TGTGCCAGCAGCCAGCGACAGGGAGGTTCACCCCTCCACTTT. It codes for CASSQRQGGSPLHF.

J is TRBJ2-7 and V is TRBV20-1; weak D call: TRBD2 (5 bases). CDR1 is DFQATT, CDR2 SNEGSKA, per germline (reference sequence). Trimming removed 3 bases at V and 6 bases at J, with 18 bases between. The CDR3 loop spans 14 amino acids. The CDR3, as DNA: TGCAGTGCTAGTGCTGGGAGAGGCCCATCCGAGCAGTACTTC. Protein: CSASAGRGPSEQYF.

This clone was seen a single time. The J gene is TRBJ1-2, the V gene TRBV19; D is possibly TRBD1 (6 bases). Trimming stripped 7 bases from V and 4 bases from J, with 16 bases between. The CDR3 runs 14 residues. In germline, CDR1 is LNHDA, CDR2 SQIVND (reference sequence). The DNA of the CDR3 is TGTGCCAGTACAACGACACAGGGTAGCTATGGCTACACCTTC. It specifies CASTTTQGSYGYTF.

This rearrangement joins TRBV7-2 to TRBJ2-2; a possible D gene is TRBD2 (5 bases). The ends were cut back, 8 bases at V and 6 bases at J, with 16 bases in the middle. Germline CDR1 SGHTA, CDR2 FQGNSA. The CDR3 runs to 14 residues. The CDR3 sequence is CASLELARSGELFF. The CDR3 DNA is TGTGCCAGCTTAGAGCTAGCCAGGTCCGGGGAGCTGTTTTTT.

The J gene is TRBJ1-4, the V gene TRBV4-1; 8 bases match TRBD1. Trimming at V came to 2 bases and at J to 8 bases, leaving 7 bases not matched to a gene. Germline loops: CDR1 MGHRA, CDR2 YSYEKL. The CDR3 length is 15 residues. The CDR3 nucleotides read TGCGCCAGCAGCCAACCTTGGACAGGGAAAGAAAAACTGTTTTTT. This sequence encodes CASSQPWTGKEKLFF.

The chain has TRBV7-8 and TRBJ1-2, with D possibly being TRBD1 (6 bases). The CDR3 length is 16 residues. Trimming pared 4 bases from V and 6 bases from J, leaving 21 bases between. Germline V gene lookup returns CDR1 SGHVS and CDR2 FQNEAQ. The CDR3 is CASSYEAGGRWDGYTF. The CDR3 DNA sequence: TGTGCCAGCAGCTATGAAGCGGGGGGCAGGTGGGATGGCTACACCTTC.

This chain joins TRBV11-3 and TRBJ2-7, with 9 bases matching TRBD1. Germline V gives CDR1 SGHNT, CDR2 YENEEA. V trimming: 6 bases; J trimming: 6 bases; junction bases outside the gene matches: 9. This CDR3 has 14 amino acids. The CDR3 DNA is TGTGCCAGCAGACAACAGGGGGCCCCTCGCGAGCAGTACTTC. It codes for CASRQQGAPREQYF.

The chain links TRBV4-2 to TRBJ2-4, with no clear D. V was pared by 4 bases and J by 1 base, with 11 bases between. This CDR3 comprises 15 residues. Germline V gene sequence: CDR1 LGHNA, CDR2 YNFKEQ. The CDR3, as DNA: TGTGCCAGCAGCCTCGAACAGAGCGCCAAAAACATTCAGTACTTC. Amino acid sequence: CASSLEQSAKNIQYF.

The CDR3 sequence: CASSPDNRVRADGYTF. The CDR3, as DNA: TGTGCCAGCAGCCCGGATAACAGGGTCCGGGCAGATGGCTACACCTTC. The chain combines TRBV11-2 with TRBJ1-2, with a weak D call TRBD1 (6 bases). Germline V gene lookup returns CDR1 SGHAT and CDR2 FQNNGV. The CDR3 length is 16 residues. V lost 5 bases and J 6 bases, leaving 22 bases between the germline ends.

V usage is TRBV5-4 and J usage is TRBJ1-1, with a tentative D call TRBD1 (5 bases). This CDR3 has 14 residues. The V gene's germline CDR1 is SGHNT and CDR2 YYREEE (reference sequence). Trimming took off 3 bases at V and 7 bases at J, with 16 bases between the two ends. DNA of the CDR3: TGTGCCAGCAGCTGGGGACCGGGGGAAGGTGAAGCTTTCTTT. Its protein is CASSWGPGEGEAFF.

This clone was found once. The CDR3 coding sequence is TGTGCCTGGAGTCCGGGAGGCTACACCTTC. Amino acids: CAWSPGGYTF. This sequence joins TRBV30 and TRBJ1-2; D ambiguous. Per the germline V gene, CDR1 is GTSNPN and CDR2 is SVGIG (reference sequence). The CDR3 consists of 10 residues. Trimming took off 2 bases at V and 8 bases at J, with 6 bases between the two ends.

The chain has TRBV5-8 and TRBJ1-5, with 7 bases lining up with TRBD1. The CDR3 runs 15 residues. V gave up 0 bases and J gave up 5 bases; unmatched junction bases: 5. Germline lookup yields CDR1 SGHTS and CDR2 YDEGEE. This chain's CDR3 is CASSLGGGGYQPQHF. The CDR3 DNA sequence: TGTGCCAGCAGCTTGGGAGGGGGCGGTTATCAGCCCCAGCATTTT.

In DNA form, the CDR3 reads TGTGCCAGCAGCTTCCGGGTGCCGAACACCGGGGAGCTGTTTTTT. This translates into CASSFRVPNTGELFF. V and J are TRBV5-6 and TRBJ2-2; D remains ambiguous. CDR1 is SGHDT, CDR2 YYEEEE, per germline. The V and J ends lost 2 bases and 0 bases respectively, with 8 bases between them. This CDR3 comprises 15 residues.

The rearrangement joins TRBV7-6 to TRBJ1-6; D may be TRBD1 (5 bases). Germline CDR1 SGHVS, CDR2 FNYEAQ. Trimming left V 1 base short and J 1 base short, with 14 bases between. The CDR3 loop spans 18 amino acids. CDR3 nucleotide sequence: TGTGCCAGCAGCTTAGTTGGGGCTGCAGGGTCCTATAATTCACCCCTCCACTTT. Protein sequence: CASSLVGAAGSYNSPLHF.

V and J are TRBV6-5 and TRBJ2-3, with TRBD1 matching over 8 bases. J lost 1 base, V lost 7 bases, and 4 bases had no gene match. This CDR3 is 14 amino acids long. CDR1 and CDR2 from the germline V gene are MNHEY and SVGAGI. Here the CDR3 reads CASKGTGRTDTQYF. CDR3 coding DNA: TGTGCCAGCAAGGGGACAGGCCGCACAGATACGCAGTATTTT.

The chain carries TRBV4-1 and TRBJ1-5, with unresolved D. Per germline, CDR1 MGHRA and CDR2 YSYEKL. The CDR3 sequence is 14 residues long. Trimming left V 5 bases short and J 0 bases short, with 8 bases between. CDR3 in amino acids: CASSNSVSNQPQHF. CDR3 nucleotides: TGCGCCAGCAGCAATAGTGTTAGCAATCAGCCCCAGCATTTT.

The V call is TRBV27, the J call TRBJ2-7; 7 bases map to TRBD1. The CDR3 spans 14 residues. V trimming: 6 bases; J trimming: 2 bases; junction bases outside the gene matches: 7. Germline V gene sequence: CDR1 MNHEY, CDR2 SMNVEV (reference sequence). The CDR3, as DNA: TGTGCCAGCAGCTGGACAGGTAGCCCCTACGAGCAGTACTTC. Translation: CASSWTGSPYEQYF.

The V gene is TRBV19, the J gene TRBJ1-5; 8 bases are a match to TRBD1. CDR3 size: 20 residues. Trimming took 1 base from V and 3 from J; bases not matched to a gene: 17. Germline-derived CDR1 and CDR2 are LNHDA and SQIVND (reference sequence). CDR3 nucleotides: TGTGCCAGTAGTATAGGTCCGGGACAGGAGGAATTTGATAACAATCAGCCCCAGCATTTT. This gives the protein CASSIGPGQEEFDNNQPQHF.

The chain employs TRBV20-1 and TRBJ2-5; 8 bases align to TRBD1. The CDR3 extends over 13 amino acids. Germline V CDR1 and CDR2: DFQATT, SNEGSKA (reference sequence). The V segment lost 4 bases and the J segment 6 bases; nucleotides outside the gene matches: 7. The CDR3 spells CSAIETGEKTQYF. The CDR3 nucleotides are TGCAGTGCTATTGAGACAGGGGAAAAGACCCAGTACTTC.